The source of this TCR beta chain is a study of T cell changes during pregnancy in multiple sclerosis. The repertoire was sequenced with immunoSEQ multiplex PCR; TCRdb's copy has only in-frame clones and lacks some. The sample holds about 75,000 clones; nearly 95% are singletons and the top ten take approximately 0.15%. The receptor was derived from a female donor with multiple sclerosis, enrolled in a pregnancy study. The sample consisted of CD4+ T cells from peripheral blood mononuclear cells, taken after pregnancy.

The CDR3 sequence is CSVDGTGTGGSGYTF. Here the CDR3 DNA reads TGCAGCGTTGACGGGACCGGGACAGGGGGTTCCGGCTACACCTTC. This sequence joins TRBV29-1 and TRBJ1-2, with 11 bases that match TRBD1. CDR3 length: 15 amino acids. Unmatched junction bases numbered 11, after V lost 3 bases and J lost 8 bases. In germline, CDR1 is SQVTM, CDR2 ANQGSEA.